This T cell receptor (beta chain) stems from a study of shared clonotypes between healthy human individuals. Across the study: Donor composition was a couple of women and a few men, aged 18 to 49.

PBMC DNA, left unsorted, was sequenced on ten immunoSEQ deep assay plates. Original processing methods: In the immunoSEQ data, sequences were junction-only and lacked quality scores, so filtering differed. Profiled with immunoSEQ multiplex PCR; TCRdb holds only in-frame clones, not every one. That table furnishes V, J and clone size, whereas the DNA furnished D and trimming. The sample yields around 440,000 clones, roughly 80% seen once. The CDR3 spans 15 residues. Trimming left V 3 bases short and J 1 base short, with 13 bases between. CDR1 is SGHAT and CDR2 is FQNNGV in the germline V gene. The source material was PBMCs. V is TRBV11-2 and J is TRBJ2-7, with D perhaps matching TRBD2 (5 bases). This clonotype originated in a woman aged 40 to 55 in good health. Some clones in this sample may be carry-over from other donors' samples. This chain's CDR3 is CASSFDPTSSYEQYF. CDR3 nucleotide sequence: TGTGCCAGCAGCTTCGACCCTACTAGTTCCTACGAGCAGTACTTC.